This T cell receptor (beta chain) was captured by sequencing in a study of T cells in Graves' hyperthyroidism and ophthalmopathy. TCR beta CDR3 regions were amplified from RNA. Primed by the HTBI set, a first-round RT-PCR was run on the TCR CDR3. MiXCR, applied by TCRdb to the multiplex PCR reads, yields one record per CDR3 protein. The profile shows 600,000 or so distinct CDR3 sequences, roughly 15% of them singletons. Fresh peripheral blood, more than 8 ml of it, supplied the PBMCs. This CDR3 spans 14 amino acids. The germline V gene has CDR1 SGHRS and CDR2 YFSETQ. Between the trimmed V and J ends, which lost 4 bases and 8 bases, there was a span of 15 bases.

The rearrangement uses TRBV5-1 and TRBJ2-2; D is uncertain. Sample: blood. This sequence was found in a woman between 25 and 40 years old with Graves' hyperthyroidism. The CDR3 sequence: CASSTRPIEGELFF. CDR3 in DNA: TGCGCCAGCAGCACGCGACCCATCGAAGGGGAGCTGTTTTTT.